This paragraph covers one T cell receptor beta chain sequence. What it binds is not known. The record originates from a study of T cell responses to AZD1222 COVID-19 vaccine. The CDR3 is 13 residues long. In germline, CDR1 is GTSNPN, CDR2 SVGIG (reference sequence). V gave up 4 bases and J gave up 0 bases, with 9 bases separating them. The table came from immunoSEQ multiplex PCR; TCRdb's copy has only in-frame clones and leaves some out. The sample has roughly 150,000 clones, roughly nine tenths seen once. General observations from the study: Clonal diversity may have been underestimated in mostly white British donors.

The sequencing used peripheral blood, collected 28 days after the second AZD1222 dose. This chain uses TRBV30 with TRBJ1-1; D is unresolved. This TCR was sampled from an adult who received the AZD1222 COVID-19 vaccine. This CDR3 is CAWKSEVNTEAFF. CDR3 bases: TGTGCCTGGAAGTCCGAGGTGAACACTGAAGCTTTCTTT.